Presented here are 27 T cell receptor beta chains from one specimen sequenced in a study of blood T cell repertoires in COVID-19. Clones were sequenced by immunoSEQ multiplex PCR, and TCRdb holds only the in-frame ones, with some missing. The repertoire holds under 350,000 clones, with around 84% as singletons. Material: PBMCs or T cells enriched from blood (not recorded which). All receptors derive from a man aged 25-45 years who had recovered from COVID-19.

The chain joins TRBV19 to TRBJ1-4, with a tentative D call TRBD1 (5 bases). The CDR3 runs 16 residues. Germline assignment: CDR1 LNHDA and CDR2 SQIVND (reference sequence). V was pared by 7 bases and J by 5 bases, with 20 bases between. The CDR3 region is CASTFTRGRTNEKLFF. The DNA for the CDR3 is TGTGCCAGTACTTTCACTCGCGGCCGGACAAATGAAAAACTGTTTTTT.

The V call is TRBV5-1, the J call TRBJ1-1, with 11 bases identical to TRBD1. The CDR3 runs 14 residues. Per the germline V gene, CDR1 is SGHRS and CDR2 is YFSETQ. V gave up 2 bases and J gave up 13 bases; unmatched junction bases: 10. The CDR3: CASSFPGTGGEVFF. DNA for the CDR3: TGCGCCAGCAGCTTTCCCGGGACAGGGGGTGAGGTTTTCTTT.

The chain joins TRBV5-8 to TRBJ2-1; 11 nucleotides align to TRBD2. V gave up 0 bases and J gave up 10 bases; unmatched junction bases: 6. Germline CDR1 SGHTS, CDR2 YDEGEE. The CDR3 length is 15 residues. The CDR3 spells CASSLGSGGAREQFF. CDR3 coding DNA: TGTGCCAGCAGCTTGGGTAGCGGGGGGGCAAGAGAGCAGTTCTTC.

This chain connects TRBV6-2 or TRBV6-3 to TRBJ1-2, with a tentative D call TRBD1 (5 bases). Germline V CDR1 and CDR2: MNHEY, SVGEGT. Trimming took 6 bases from V and 3 from J, leaving 20 bases between them. The CDR3 consists of 16 residues. The CDR3 bases are TGTGCCAGCAGCCCCCCTAGGGGCGCCACCTACTATGGCTACACCTTC. It specifies CASSPPRGATYYGYTF.

V gene TRBV4-1 combines with J gene TRBJ2-1, with 9 bases lining up with TRBD1. Germline V lookup: CDR1 MGHRA, CDR2 YSYEKL. CDR3 length: 16 residues. The V gene end was trimmed by 4 bases and the J gene end by 4 bases; junction bases not matched to a gene: 8. The CDR3 DNA is TGCGCCAGCAGCCGACAGGGGGTGGGGAGTTACAATGAGCAGTTCTTC. It translates to CASSRQGVGSYNEQFF.

The chain has TRBV25-1 and TRBJ1-4; 9 positions match TRBD1. V dropped 1 base and J dropped 13; count of bases not matched to a gene: 4. Per germline, CDR1 MGHDK and CDR2 SYGVNS. CDR3 size: 13 residues. CDR3 sequence: CASSEFPDRGLFF. The CDR3 region has the DNA TGTGCCAGCAGTGAATTCCCGGACAGGGGACTGTTTTTT.

V usage is TRBV4-2 and J usage is TRBJ1-3; 7 bases agree with TRBD1. V was clipped by 1 base and J by 3 bases; unmatched bases: 6. The CDR3 extends over 16 amino acids. CDR1 is LGHNA and CDR2 is YNFKEQ in the germline V gene. CDR3 loop: CASSQALTGNGNTIYF. CDR3 sequence (DNA): TGTGCCAGCAGCCAAGCTCTGACAGGGAATGGAAACACCATATATTTT.

The table lists this clone with a count of one. The chain carries TRBV5-6 and TRBJ2-1; TRBD2 aligns across 10 bases. The CDR3 covers 15 residues. Germline V lookup: CDR1 SGHDT, CDR2 YYEEEE. V lost 5 bases, J lost 9 bases, and 11 bases stayed unmatched. The CDR3 loop reads CASSPGGLAGVEQFF. The CDR3 region has the DNA TGTGCCAGCAGTCCGGGAGGCCTAGCGGGAGTTGAGCAGTTCTTC.

The rearrangement uses TRBV6-6 and TRBJ1-5, with D possibly matching TRBD1 (6 bases). From germline, CDR1 is MNHNY and CDR2 SVGAGI (reference sequence). Trimming pared 8 bases from V and 3 bases from J, leaving 20 bases between. There are 16 residues in the CDR3. CDR3 coding DNA: TGTGCCAGCTATCAAACAGGGAGCTACTTCAATCAGCCCCAGCATTTT. Its translation is CASYQTGSYFNQPQHF.

This clone appeared a single time. The rearrangement links TRBV28 to TRBJ1-1; a weak D match, TRBD1 (5 bases). The CDR3 loop spans 12 amino acids. Trimming took off 6 bases at V and 6 bases at J, with 11 bases between the two ends. The germline CDR1 and CDR2 sequences are MDHEN and SYDVKM. The CDR3 loop is CASRNRQSEAFF. Written as DNA, the CDR3 is TGTGCCAGCAGGAACCGACAGTCTGAAGCTTTCTTT.

V is TRBV6-5 and J is TRBJ1-1; the match to TRBD1 covers 8 bases. Germline assignment: CDR1 MNHEY and CDR2 SVGAGI. The CDR3 runs 16 residues. The ends lost 1 base at V and 3 bases at J; junction bases unmatched: 7. Written as DNA, the CDR3 is TGTGCCAGCAGTTACTATGCAGGGGGCGCGGACACTGAAGCTTTCTTT. This gives the protein CASSYYAGGADTEAFF.

The count of this clone is one. This sequence joins TRBV7-6 and TRBJ2-3; 10 bases are shared with TRBD2. The V segment lost 5 bases and the J segment 4 bases; nucleotides outside the gene matches: 9. Germline CDR1 reads SGHVS; CDR2 reads FNYEAQ. The CDR3 has 16 amino acids. The CDR3 DNA sequence: TGTGCCAGCAGCACGCTAGCGGGAGCTGAGGCAGATACGCAGTATTTT. The encoded protein is CASSTLAGAEADTQYF.

The rearrangement links TRBV7-8 to TRBJ1-2; D perhaps matches TRBD1 (6 bases). The CDR3 has 17 residues. The V end lost 5 bases, the J end lost 4 bases, and 23 bases lay between the germline ends. Germline V lookup: CDR1 SGHVS, CDR2 FQNEAQ. The CDR3 protein is CASSDNMGHWPTYGYTF. The CDR3 region has the DNA TGTGCCAGCAGCGACAATATGGGACATTGGCCCACCTATGGCTACACCTTC.

This clone was recorded only once. The J gene is TRBJ2-7, the V gene TRBV18; the match to TRBD1 covers 8 bases. CDR3 length: 14 amino acids. Germline V gene sequence: CDR1 KGHSH, CDR2 LQKENI. V lost 4 bases and J lost 5; bases outside the gene matches: 7. Here the CDR3 reads CASSLGQGLHEQYF. The CDR3 region has the DNA TGTGCCAGCTCACTCGGACAGGGACTCCACGAGCAGTACTTC.

This rearrangement joins TRBV18 to TRBJ1-1, with TRBD1 matching 8 bases. The V gene's germline CDR1 is KGHSH and CDR2 LQKENI. J lost 5 bases, V lost 4 bases, and 15 bases had no gene match. This CDR3 has 17 residues. The CDR3 DNA is TGTGCCAGCTCACGGGTTTCAATTGGACAGGGTGTGACTGAAGCTTTCTTT. It codes for CASSRVSIGQGVTEAFF.

The chain employs TRBV7-9 and TRBJ2-5; 10 positions match TRBD2. The trim removed 6 bases at V and 6 bases at J, leaving 13 bases unmatched. The CDR3 contains 16 residues. The germline CDR1 and CDR2 sequences are SEHNR and FQNEAQ (reference sequence). The CDR3 sequence: CASSRRTSGARQTQYF. The CDR3 DNA reads TGTGCCAGCAGTCGCCGGACTAGCGGAGCCAGACAGACCCAGTACTTC.

Only a few counts were recorded for this clone. This sequence joins TRBV20-1 and TRBJ1-1; possibly TRBD1 for D (5 bases). Per the germline V gene, CDR1 is DFQATT and CDR2 is SNEGSKA (reference sequence). This CDR3 has 13 amino acids. V dropped 3 bases and J dropped 1 base, with 9 bases sitting between them. The CDR3 DNA follows: TGCAGTGCTAGTTCTCAGGGGAACACTGAAGCTTTCTTT. Encoded protein: CSASSQGNTEAFF.

The V and J genes are TRBV5-1 and TRBJ1-2, with 8 bases fitting TRBD1. CDR3 length: 14 amino acids. Trimming removed 4 bases from V and 8 bases from J; junction bases left unmatched: 10. Germline V gene data show CDR1 as SGHRS and CDR2 as YFSETQ. The CDR3 nucleotides read TGCGCCAGCAGCGTTATACAGGGGGAGGAGGGCTACACCTTC. This encodes CASSVIQGEEGYTF.

The V gene is TRBV10-3, the J gene TRBJ2-5; D not resolved. The CDR3 runs 9 residues. The V end lost 8 bases, the J end lost 5 bases, and 3 bases lay between the germline ends. CDR1 ENHRY and CDR2 SYGVKD come from the germline V gene. CDR3 nucleotides: TGTGCCATCCAGGAGACCCAGTACTTC. Protein sequence: CAIQETQYF.

This clone was counted once. The rearrangement uses TRBV21-1 and TRBJ2-7; TRBD1, the D gene given by the table, was not confirmed from the DNA. TRBV21-1 is flagged as a pseudogene. There are 14 residues in the CDR3. The CDR3 nucleotides read TGTGCCAGCAGCAACGGGACAGGGGGTGGCGAGCAGTACTTC. It encodes CASSNGTGGGEQYF.

V and J are TRBV6-4 and TRBJ2-1; 12 nucleotides agree with TRBD2. J gave up 4 bases and V 6 bases, and 4 bases lay outside the gene matches. The CDR3 runs 15 residues. CDR1 MRHNA and CDR2 SNTAGT come from the germline V gene. Written as DNA, the CDR3 is TGTGCCAGCAGCGTACTAGCGGGGGGATACAATGAGCAGTTCTTC. The encoded protein is CASSVLAGGYNEQFF.

A few counts support this clone. This chain connects TRBV19 to TRBJ1-2; D gene uncertain. The CDR3 is 14 amino acids. Germline lookup yields CDR1 LNHDA and CDR2 SQIVND (reference sequence). V lost 7 bases and J 4 bases, leaving 16 bases between the germline ends. The CDR3 region has the DNA TGTGCCAGTACCCCTCTGAGGGCCCGCTATGGCTACACCTTC. Translated: CASTPLRARYGYTF.

The chain recombines TRBV6-6 with TRBJ1-5; 7 bases match TRBD1. V dropped 6 bases and J dropped 3; count of bases not matched to a gene: 8. The germline CDR1 and CDR2 sequences are MNHNY and SVGAGI (reference sequence). This CDR3 has 15 amino acids. In DNA form, the CDR3 reads TGTGCCAGCAGAACGGGACAGACACCCAATCAGCCCCAGCATTTT. It specifies CASRTGQTPNQPQHF.

V is TRBV5-3 and J is TRBJ1-5; 8 positions match TRBD1. TRBV5-3 is an open reading frame, and its role is uncertain. The CDR3 consists of 14 residues. V was clipped by 4 bases and J by 7 bases; unmatched bases: 7. The CDR3: CARSPGTGWQPQHF. CDR3 coding DNA: TGTGCCAGAAGCCCTGGGACAGGCTGGCAGCCCCAGCATTTT.

The chain carries TRBV19 and TRBJ1-5; 7 nucleotides agree with TRBD1. Trimming cost V 0 bases and J 2 bases; bases outside gene matches: 4. The CDR3 is 16 residues long. The germline gives CDR1 LNHDA, CDR2 SQIVND (reference sequence). CDR3 DNA sequence: TGTGCCAGTAGTATAGATCTCGGGACAGGCAATCAGCCCCAGCATTTT. Translation gives CASSIDLGTGNQPQHF.

V gene TRBV4-1 combines with J gene TRBJ2-1; TRBD2 aligns across 9 bases. The length of the CDR3 is 16 residues. The germline V gene has CDR1 MGHRA and CDR2 YSYEKL. J gave up 8 bases and V 1 base, and 9 bases lay outside the gene matches. The CDR3: CASSQVSGGEEDEQFF. CDR3 sequence (DNA): TGCGCCAGCAGCCAAGTTAGCGGGGGCGAGGAGGATGAGCAGTTCTTC.

This chain links TRBV4-1 with TRBJ2-3; 9 bases agree with TRBD1. Germline CDR1 MGHRA, CDR2 YSYEKL. Trimming removed 0 bases from V and 4 bases from J; junction bases left unmatched: 2. This CDR3 contains 15 residues. CDR3 nucleotide sequence: TGCGCCAGCAGCCAAGATCGGACAGGGGCAGATACGCAGTATTTT. It codes for CASSQDRTGADTQYF.